Listed here are 23 T cell receptor beta chains from one sample, sequenced in a study of regulatory T cells in long-lasting Graves disease. According to the study, TCR beta libraries were built with iRepertoire HTBI primers and CDR3-region Arm-PCR. One entry per CDR3 protein results from TCRdb running MiXCR on the multiplex PCR reads. The table includes around 450,000 distinct CDR3 sequences, 15% to 20% detected once. The time point was: newly diagnosed GD, antithyroid drugs for less than 3 months. The authors made the TCR library using RNA they extracted from PBMCs. This sample was shared with a second study, whose subject was T cells in Graves' hyperthyroidism and ophthalmopathy.

The source was peripheral blood mononuclear cells (PBMCs), collected at new diagnosis, from a patient treated with antithyroid drugs. These receptors all stem from a man in his forties with Graves disease.

This clonotype has at least ten counts. The V call is TRBV30, the J call TRBJ2-1; no clear D. The CDR3 has 11 residues. With 3 bases removed from V and 3 bases from J, the gap between germline ends came to 3 bases. Germline lookup yields CDR1 GTSNPN and CDR2 SVGIG (reference sequence). The CDR3: CAWSVYNEQFF. In DNA form, the CDR3 reads TGTGCCTGGAGCGTCTACAATGAGCAGTTCTTC.

In its sample, this clonotype was seen many times. V is TRBV5-1 and J is TRBJ1-5; D unclear. CDR1 SGHRS and CDR2 YFSETQ come from the germline V gene. V was cut by 4 bases and J by 10 bases, with 18 bases left in between. The CDR3 has 14 residues. CDR3: CASSDGPGGIPQHF. CDR3 sequence (DNA): TGCGCCAGCAGCGACGGTCCCGGAGGCATTCCCCAGCATTTT. The full variable domain, completed using reference TRBV5-1 and TRBJ1-5, is KAGVTQTPRYLIKTRGQQVTLSCSPISGHRSVSWYQQTPGQGLQFLFEYFSETQRNKGNFPGRFSGRQFSNSRSEMNVSTLELGDSALYLCASSDGPGGIPQHFGDGTRLSIL.

There are many counts of this clonotype. The chain is built from TRBV3-1 and TRBJ2-1; 9 bases align to TRBD2. CDR1 and CDR2 (germline): LGHDT, YNNKEL (reference sequence). The V gene end was trimmed by 3 bases and the J gene end by 6 bases; junction bases not matched to a gene: 6. This CDR3 region has 15 residues. The CDR3 loop reads CASSHGPSGTNEQFF. The CDR3 bases are TGTGCCAGCAGCCATGGGCCTAGCGGGACCAATGAGCAGTTCTTC.

V is TRBV11-2 and J is TRBJ2-5; D is undetermined. Germline CDR1 and CDR2: SGHAT and FQNNGV. V lost 3 bases to trimming and J lost 3 bases, with 11 bases between them. CDR3 length: 14 amino acids. The CDR3 loop reads CASSFFGRKETQYF. CDR3 nucleotides: TGTGCCAGCAGCTTCTTCGGCAGGAAAGAGACCCAGTACTTC.

This clonotype was seen at least ten times. Mismatch with germline at one junction end may stem from a read error. The chain joins TRBV11-2 to TRBJ2-3; D gene unclear. CDR1 is SGHAT, CDR2 FQNNGV, per germline. CDR3 length equals 13 residues. CDR3 coding DNA: TGCGCCAGCAGCTTGAGTCCACCAGATACGCAGTATTTT. It yields the protein CASSLSPPDTQYF.

The chain joins TRBV20-1 to TRBJ2-2; no reliable D call. The CDR3 consists of 12 residues. Germline values: CDR1 DFQATT, CDR2 SNEGSKA (reference sequence). The germline V and J ends were trimmed by 4 bases and 7 bases, with 10 bases remaining between them. The CDR3 region has the DNA TGCAGTGCTATCTTTGTCGGCGGGGAGCTGTTTTTT. Its protein product is CSAIFVGGELFF.

A word on this clonotype: This probably arose from a read error, given a far larger clone one base away. The chain joins TRBV11-3 to TRBJ2-5, with D perhaps matching TRBD1 or TRBD2 (5 bases each). The germline gives CDR1 SGHNT, CDR2 YENEEA. This CDR3 comprises 15 residues. For the CDR3, the DNA is TGTGCCAGCACCCTTTCCTGGGGGAGCTCCTACGAGCAGCACTTC. Protein sequence: CASTLSWGSSYEQHF.

The rearrangement links TRBV7-9 to TRBJ2-7; 7 nucleotides match TRBD1. V trimming: 5 bases; J trimming: 9 bases; junction bases outside the gene matches: 7. CDR1 and CDR2 from the germline V gene are SEHNR and FQNEAQ (reference sequence). The CDR3 runs to 12 residues. DNA of the CDR3: TGTGCCAGCAGCCGGGACAGAGGATCGCAGTACTTC. It encodes CASSRDRGSQYF.

This clonotype was detected many times. The V gene is TRBV12-3 or TRBV12-4, the J gene TRBJ2-1, with 8 bases lining up with TRBD2. The junction had 12 bases not matched to a gene; V was cut back by 6 bases and J by 8 bases. The CDR3 extends over 15 amino acids. This CDR3 reads CASRTGGAGKYEQFF. The DNA for the CDR3 is TGTGCCAGCAGGACGGGGGGGGCGGGCAAGTATGAGCAGTTCTTC.

This clonotype was seen repeatedly, ten times or more. The chain uses TRBV6-5 and TRBJ2-7; TRBD2 matches at 7 bases. V gave up 0 bases and J gave up 8 bases; unmatched junction bases: 4. Germline-derived CDR1 and CDR2 are MNHEY and SVGAGI. The CDR3 length is 13 residues. CDR3 protein: CASSYSLAAKQYF. The CDR3 DNA sequence: TGTGCCAGCAGTTACTCTCTAGCGGCTAAGCAGTACTTC.

This clonotype was observed at least ten times. The chain carries TRBV5-6 and TRBJ2-1; unclear D gene. The ends were cut back, 1 base at V and 2 bases at J, with 13 bases in the middle. Germline CDR1 reads SGHDT; CDR2 reads YYEEEE. This CDR3 is 16 amino acids long. For the CDR3, the DNA is TGTGCCAGCAGCTTGATCGCCGCGGAGCCCTACAATGAGCAGTTCTTC. Translating gives CASSLIAAEPYNEQFF.

This clonotype was observed a handful of times. A much more abundant neighbour one base away suggests this may be a read error. V usage is TRBV28 and J usage is TRBJ2-7, with TRBD2 matching 10 bases. Looked up from germline, CDR1 is MDHEN and CDR2 is SYDVKM. The CDR3 sequence is 16 residues long. Here the CDR3 reads CTSKPPGTSDSYEQYF. For the CDR3, the DNA is TGTACCAGCAAACCCCCAGGGACTAGCGACTCCTACGAGCAGTACTTC.

This clonotype has at least ten counts. The rearrangement uses TRBV18 and TRBJ1-1; D is unresolved. Germline CDR1 reads KGHSH; CDR2 reads LQKENI. CDR3 length equals 14 residues. V was pared by 6 bases and J by 7 bases, with 18 bases between. The CDR3 nucleotides are TGTGCCAGCTCTCAATCCGAGGGTGCGAGTGAAGCTTTCTTT. Protein sequence: CASSQSEGASEAFF.

At least ten counts were recorded for this clonotype. V is TRBV9 and J is TRBJ2-1; 8 bases are shared with TRBD2. This CDR3 has 15 residues. CDR1 SGDLS and CDR2 YYNGEE come from the germline V gene. The trim removed 1 base at V and 10 bases at J, leaving 10 bases unmatched. In DNA form, the CDR3 reads TGTGCCAGCAGCGTATCTAGCGGGTTATTGAGAGAGCAGTTCTTC. Translating gives CASSVSSGLLREQFF.

The sample holds many counts of this clonotype. The V and J genes are TRBV9 and TRBJ2-3; D is unresolved. Looked up from germline, CDR1 is SGDLS and CDR2 is YYNGEE. The CDR3 contains 13 residues. The ends were cut back, 5 bases at V and 2 bases at J, with 9 bases in the middle. The CDR3 nucleotides are TGTGCCAGCAGTGAAGATAACACAGATACGCAGTATTTT. Encoded protein: CASSEDNTDTQYF.

This clonotype was recorded many times. The V and J genes are TRBV6-1 and TRBJ2-1, with TRBD2 identical over 10 bases. CDR1 is MNHNS, CDR2 SASEGT, per germline. The CDR3 length is 18 residues. Unmatched junction bases numbered 18, after V lost 6 bases and J lost 7 bases. For the CDR3, the DNA is TGTGCCAGCAGCCACCCCTCGGGGCTAGCGGGAGTAGGGAATGAGCAGTTCTTC. Translation: CASSHPSGLAGVGNEQFF.

The chain employs TRBV19 and TRBJ2-2, with D perhaps matching TRBD1 (5 bases). This CDR3 spans 11 amino acids. Germline-derived CDR1 and CDR2 are LNHDA and SQIVND (reference sequence). Trimming cost V 7 bases and J 6 bases, with 6 bases left between them. CDR3 residues: CASKGSGELFF. The CDR3 coding sequence is TGTGCCAGTAAGGGGTCCGGGGAGCTGTTTTTT.

This clonotype was detected a few times. The chain combines TRBV6-2 or TRBV6-3 with TRBJ2-3, with 12 bases matching TRBD2. CDR3 size: 18 residues. The germline V gene has CDR1 MNHEY and CDR2 SVGEGT. The ends lost 2 bases at V and 2 bases at J; junction bases unmatched: 8. The CDR3 protein is CASSYGLAGRTFTDTQYF. The CDR3 region has the DNA TGTGCCAGCAGTTACGGACTAGCGGGACGGACTTTCACAGATACGCAGTATTTT.

This clonotype was recorded many times. The CDR3 here is CASRPDFTGELFF. The CDR3 DNA is TGTGCCAGCAGACCGGACTTCACCGGGGAGCTGTTTTTT. V and J are TRBV12-3 or TRBV12-4 and TRBJ2-2, with D tentatively TRBD2 (5 bases). Trimming removed 6 bases from V and 4 bases from J, with 9 bases in between. CDR3 length: 13 amino acids.

This clonotype came up many times. The rearrangement links TRBV11-3 to TRBJ2-1, with a tentative D call TRBD1 (7 bases). The J call could be wrong; TRBJ2-5 is a better fit for the DNA end. The CDR3 has 15 residues. Germline V gene lookup returns CDR1 SGHNT and CDR2 YENEEA. CDR3 in amino acids: CASSLGQGGKETQYF. The CDR3 DNA follows: TGTGCCAGCAGCTTAGGCCAGGGGGGAAAAGAGACCCAGTACTTC.

This clonotype was counted at least ten times. The chain uses TRBV28 and TRBJ2-5; possible D gene TRBD2, 6 bases. Germline CDR1 MDHEN, CDR2 SYDVKM. The V end lost 8 bases, the J end lost 5 bases, and 15 bases lay between the germline ends. CDR3 size: 13 residues. CDR3 protein: CASPWVGGETQYF. The CDR3 nucleotides are TGTGCCAGCCCCTGGGTAGGAGGGGAGACCCAGTACTTC.

This chain connects TRBV20-1 to TRBJ2-2, with D possibly being TRBD1 (6 bases). This CDR3 has 14 amino acids. Germline CDR1 DFQATT, CDR2 SNEGSKA (reference sequence). The V end was cut by 1 base, the J end by 6 bases, with 12 bases between. The CDR3 nucleotides are TGCAGTGCTAGAGGGGGGCACAACGCCGGGGAGCTGTTTTTT. Protein sequence: CSARGGHNAGELFF.

The V and J genes are TRBV4-1 and TRBJ2-7; D is unclear. V gave up 3 bases and J gave up 5 bases, with 8 bases separating them. The CDR3 runs to 12 residues. Germline V gives CDR1 MGHRA, CDR2 YSYEKL. CDR3 sequence reads: CASSQPADEQYF. In nucleotides, the CDR3 is TGCGCCAGCAGCCAGCCGGCTGACGAGCAGTACTTC.